These 6 T cell receptor beta chains were all obtained from the same sample, sequenced in a study of blood T cell repertoires in COVID-19. Using immunoSEQ multiplex PCR, the repertoire was profiled, and TCRdb retains in-frame clones only, with some absent. The sample includes about 110,000 clones, around four fifths of them seen just once. The sample taken for sequencing was peripheral blood. These receptor sequences come from a woman between 55 and 75 years old with acute or convalescent COVID-19.

This chain joins TRBV9 and TRBJ2-5; 9 nucleotides agree with TRBD2. The CDR3 loop spans 15 amino acids. The ends lost 0 bases at V and 2 bases at J; junction bases unmatched: 2. CDR1 is SGDLS and CDR2 is YYNGEE in the germline V gene. CDR3 region: CASSVGTSVQETQYF. CDR3 sequence (DNA): TGTGCCAGCAGCGTAGGGACTAGCGTGCAAGAGACCCAGTACTTC.

This chain links TRBV28 with TRBJ1-6, with TRBD1 matching 10 bases. From germline, CDR1 is MDHEN and CDR2 SYDVKM. J gave up 7 bases and V 5 bases, and 14 bases lay outside the gene matches. The CDR3 length is 18 residues. The CDR3 bases are TGTGCCAGCAGTGGCTCCTTCGGGACAGGGGAAAGAAATTCACCCCTCCACTTT. As protein: CASSGSFGTGERNSPLHF.

This clone came up a few times. The chain links TRBV5-4 to TRBJ1-4; D call uncertain. CDR1 and CDR2 (germline): SGHNT, YYREEE (reference sequence). The V gene lost 3 bases and the J gene lost 7 bases, with 7 bases spanning the gap. The CDR3 loop spans 12 amino acids. CDR3 region: CASSSPREKLFF. The CDR3 region has the DNA TGTGCCAGCAGCTCTCCCCGTGAAAAACTGTTTTTT. The entire variable domain, with the rest obtained from reference TRBV5-4 and TRBJ1-4, is as follows: ETGVTQSPTHLIKTRGQQVTLRCSSQSGHNTVSWYQQALGQGPQFIFQYYREEENGRGNFPPRFSGLQFPNYSSELNVNALELDDSALYLCASSSPREKLFFGSGTQLSVL.

J is TRBJ2-7 and V is TRBV11-1, with D possibly TRBD1 on 6 matching bases. The ends were cut back, 5 bases at V and 4 bases at J, with 9 bases in the middle. CDR1 is SGHAT and CDR2 is FQDESV in the germline V gene (reference sequence). The CDR3 has 12 amino acids. The CDR3 is CASSRTEYEQYF. CDR3 bases: TGTGCCAGCAGCCGGACAGAGTACGAGCAGTACTTC.

This clone occurred once. V and J are TRBV9 and TRBJ2-3; 7 bases line up with TRBD2. The CDR3 covers 15 residues. V was clipped by 4 bases and J by 4 bases; unmatched bases: 9. Per the germline V gene, CDR1 is SGDLS and CDR2 is YYNGEE. This CDR3 is CASSLRAGVPDTQYF. As DNA, the CDR3 is TGTGCCAGCAGCCTAAGGGCGGGAGTCCCAGATACGCAGTATTTT.

This chain uses TRBV3-1 (or the pseudogene TRBV3-2) with TRBJ1-1, with 8 positions matching TRBD1. This CDR3 region has 18 residues. The ends lost 4 bases at V and 0 bases at J; junction bases unmatched: 13. The germline gives CDR1 LGHDT, CDR2 YNNKEL (reference sequence). CDR3 nucleotide sequence: TGTGCCAGCAGCCTCCTCGCCCCGGACAGGGCCATGAACACTGAAGCTTTCTTT. Protein sequence: CASSLLAPDRAMNTEAFF.